The 13 T cell receptor beta chains given below trace back to one sample, sequenced in a study of blood T cell repertoires in COVID-19. The protocol was immunoSEQ multiplex PCR, while the TCRdb copy is restricted to in-frame clones and leaves out a portion. The sample lists 250,000 to 350,000 clones, roughly 87% occurring once. The sample comprised peripheral blood. These receptors came from a man younger than 35 with active or convalescent COVID-19.

The CDR3 DNA follows: TGTGCCAGCAGCTTCGGGATCTTGCGTGCCCAGCATTTT. Translated: CASSFGILRAQHF. This chain uses TRBV3-1 (or the pseudogene TRBV3-2) with TRBJ1-5; D gene ambiguous. The ends were cut back, 5 bases at V and 11 bases at J, with 16 bases in the middle. This CDR3 is 13 amino acids long. In germline, CDR1 is LGHDT, CDR2 YNNKEL (reference sequence).

The chain recombines TRBV5-1 with TRBJ1-2; weak D call: TRBD1 (6 bases). The V end was cut by 5 bases, the J end by 8 bases, with 22 bases between. Germline V gene lookup returns CDR1 SGHRS and CDR2 YFSETQ. This CDR3 spans 15 amino acids. The CDR3 loop is CASRQSRQDRYGYTF. The CDR3 nucleotides read TGCGCCAGCAGACAAAGCAGACAGGATCGTTACGGCTACACCTTC.

The V and J genes are TRBV19 and TRBJ2-2, with 12 nucleotides matching TRBD2. J gave up 7 bases and V 8 bases, and 14 bases lay outside the gene matches. The CDR3 is made up of 17 amino acids. CDR1 is LNHDA and CDR2 is SQIVND in the germline V gene (reference sequence). CDR3 sequence reads: CASRSLLAGGPNGELFF. CDR3 DNA sequence: TGTGCCAGTCGGAGTCTCCTAGCGGGAGGGCCCAACGGGGAGCTGTTTTTT.

The CDR3 region has the DNA TGTGCCAGCGCCTCGGGACTTACCCCCTACGAGCAGTACTTC. It encodes CASASGLTPYEQYF. The chain is built from TRBV18 and TRBJ2-7; the D gene is possibly TRBD2 (6 bases). Germline assignment: CDR1 KGHSH and CDR2 LQKENI. V was trimmed by 8 bases and J by 2 bases, leaving 16 bases between them. The CDR3 totals 14 residues.

The V call is TRBV29-1, the J call TRBJ1-4, with unresolved D. The germline V and J ends were trimmed by 7 bases and 0 bases, with 9 bases remaining between them. The CDR3 loop spans 13 amino acids. Germline CDR1 SQVTM, CDR2 ANQGSEA. The CDR3 is CSGKGATNEKLFF. In DNA form, the CDR3 reads TGCAGCGGAAAAGGAGCAACTAATGAAAAACTGTTTTTT.

Regarding this clone: Other DNA sequences in the same sample also yield this CDR3. This sequence joins TRBV28 and TRBJ2-3; a possible D gene is TRBD1 (5 bases). The CDR3 consists of 15 residues. Per the germline V gene, CDR1 is MDHEN and CDR2 is SYDVKM. Deletions cut 2 bases from V and 2 bases from J, with 11 bases between. The CDR3: CASSLGQGHTDTQYF. CDR3 in DNA: TGTGCCAGCAGTTTAGGGCAGGGCCACACAGATACGCAGTATTTT.

The rearrangement joins TRBV4-2 to TRBJ1-4; D not certain. The V gene lost 0 bases and the J gene lost 5 bases, with 10 bases spanning the gap. The CDR3 spans 15 residues. Per germline, CDR1 LGHNA and CDR2 YNFKEQ. The CDR3 DNA is TGTGCCAGCAGCCAAGATGAGAACTTAAATGAAAAACTGTTTTTT. Translating it yields CASSQDENLNEKLFF.

The chain uses TRBV28 and TRBJ1-2, with D possibly being TRBD1 (5 bases). The CDR3 totals 14 residues. Looked up from germline, CDR1 is MDHEN and CDR2 is SYDVKM. Trimming left V 5 bases short and J 7 bases short, with 17 bases between. The CDR3 region is CASSQPPGGSGYTF. The CDR3 nucleotides are TGTGCCAGCAGTCAACCCCCGGGGGGGTCTGGCTACACCTTC.

V gene TRBV15 combines with J gene TRBJ2-5, with TRBD1 matching over 8 bases. J gave up 3 bases and V 8 bases, and 2 bases lay outside the gene matches. Germline lookup yields CDR1 LNHNV and CDR2 YYDKDF (reference sequence). This CDR3 is built from 12 residues. DNA for the CDR3: TGTGCCACCGGACAGGGCAAAGAGACCCAGTACTTC. Amino acids: CATGQGKETQYF.

The J gene is TRBJ2-1, the V gene TRBV7-2; TRBD2 aligns across 15 bases. This CDR3 contains 18 residues. The V segment lost 4 bases and the J segment 7 bases; nucleotides outside the gene matches: 11. Germline V gene data show CDR1 as SGHTA and CDR2 as FQGNSA. The CDR3 reads CASSWTSGRATIYNEQFF. CDR3 nucleotides: TGTGCCAGCAGCTGGACTAGCGGGAGGGCAACTATTTATAATGAGCAGTTCTTC.

The chain links TRBV5-6 to TRBJ1-2, with TRBD1 matching over 7 bases. Germline CDR1 and CDR2: SGHDT and YYEEEE. V shed 3 bases, J shed 2 bases, and the junction held 7 bases outside the gene matches. This CDR3 has 15 amino acids. The CDR3 DNA sequence: TGTGCCAGCAGCTCAAGCCTCAGGGGGAACTATGGCTACACCTTC. Amino acid sequence: CASSSSLRGNYGYTF. Complete variable domain (other parts from reference TRBV5-6 and TRBJ1-2): DAGVTQSPTHLIKTRGQQVTLRCSPKSGHDTVSWYQQALGQGPQFIFQYYEEEERQRGNFPDRFSGHQFPNYSSELNVNALLLGDSALYLCASSSSLRGNYGYTFGSGTRLTVV.

The chain is built from TRBV28 and TRBJ1-4; TRBD1 matches 9 bases. The CDR3 contains 15 residues. V was pared by 6 bases and J by 0 bases, with 2 bases of the junction left unmatched. Germline lookup yields CDR1 MDHEN and CDR2 SYDVKM. Written as DNA, the CDR3 is TGTGCCAGCAGCAGACAGGGGGCAACTAATGAAAAACTGTTTTTT. As protein: CASSRQGATNEKLFF.

The rearrangement uses TRBV3-1 (or the pseudogene TRBV3-2) and TRBJ2-3, with 9 bases lining up with TRBD2. The V gene's germline CDR1 is LGHDT and CDR2 YNNKEL (reference sequence). The CDR3 sequence is 16 residues long. J lost 5 bases, V lost 1 base, and 7 bases had no gene match. This chain's CDR3 is CASSQVNWRGGDTQYF. The CDR3 DNA sequence: TGTGCCAGCAGCCAAGTCAATTGGCGGGGGGGAGATACGCAGTATTTT.